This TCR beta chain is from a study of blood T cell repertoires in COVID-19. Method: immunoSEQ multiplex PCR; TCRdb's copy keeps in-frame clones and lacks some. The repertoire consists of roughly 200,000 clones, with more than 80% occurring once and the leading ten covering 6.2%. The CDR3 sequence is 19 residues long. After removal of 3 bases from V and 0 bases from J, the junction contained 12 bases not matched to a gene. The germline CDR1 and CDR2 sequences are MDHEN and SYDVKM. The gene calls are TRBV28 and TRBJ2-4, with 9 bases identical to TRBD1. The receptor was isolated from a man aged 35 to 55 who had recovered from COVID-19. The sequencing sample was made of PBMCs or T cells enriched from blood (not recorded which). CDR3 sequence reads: CASSFFEGQGLRAKNIQYF. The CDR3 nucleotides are TGTGCCAGCAGTTTTTTCGAGGGACAGGGACTCCGAGCCAAAAACATTCAGTACTTC.